This TCR beta chain was captured by sequencing in a study of blood T cell repertoires in COVID-19. Study background: Samples of COVID-19 (acute and convalescent) were obtained from the United States, Italy and Spain.

V shed 3 bases and J shed 4 bases, with 17 bases lying between them. The CDR3 contains 16 residues. Germline CDR1 and CDR2: SGHRS and YFSETQ. Methods used by the authors: Estimated nucleated cell counts came from reference gene primer amplification. Measured with immunoSEQ multiplex PCR; TCRdb has only the in-frame clones, and not every one. V, J and clone size were drawn from that table, and D and trimming were deduced from the DNA. This table has more than 200,000 clones, approximately 85% appearing once. Sequenced material: peripheral blood. The rearrangement joins TRBV5-1 to TRBJ1-3; D might be TRBD1 (5 bases). This sequence was found in a human donor in a cohort sampled during active COVID-19. CDR3 protein: CASSSVGGTHGNTIYF. The CDR3 DNA follows: TGCGCCAGCAGCTCCGTCGGGGGGACCCACGGAAACACCATATATTTT.